These 13 T cell receptor beta chains came from one sample sequenced in a study of T cells in Graves' hyperthyroidism and ophthalmopathy. RNA transcripts yielded amplified TCR beta CDR3 regions. The HTBI primer set drove a first-round RT-PCR of the TCR CDR3. TCRdb recomputed calls from the multiplex PCR reads with MiXCR, one row per CDR3 protein. The sample consists of around 340,000 distinct CDR3 sequences, around 13% of them appearing once. The sequencing sample was made of blood. The receptors come from a woman under 40 with Graves' hyperthyroidism.

This clonotype came up a few times. A much larger clonotype is one base distant, so this may be a read error. This sequence joins TRBV2 and TRBJ2-7; D unresolved. V gave up 3 bases and J gave up 4 bases, with 4 bases separating them. Germline values: CDR1 SNHLY, CDR2 FYNNEI. This CDR3 is 11 amino acids long. The CDR3: CASSERYEQYF. The CDR3 region has the DNA TGTGCCAGCAGTGAGAGATACGAGCAGTACTTC.

This clonotype appeared many times. This chain links TRBV7-9 with TRBJ1-3, with 7 positions matching TRBD1. V dropped 4 bases and J dropped 8; count of bases not matched to a gene: 8. The CDR3 totals 14 residues. Germline lookup yields CDR1 SEHNR and CDR2 FQNEAQ (reference sequence). CDR3 region: CASSSEGARDTIYF. The CDR3 DNA follows: TGTGCCAGCAGCTCAGAGGGGGCGCGGGACACCATATATTTT.

This clonotype was found a few times. V is TRBV20-1 and J is TRBJ2-7; 10 bases agree with TRBD2. Germline CDR1 is DFQATT and CDR2 is SNEGSKA (reference sequence). The CDR3 extends over 18 amino acids. V shed 0 bases and J 4 bases; nucleotides not matched to a gene: 15. As DNA, the CDR3 is TGCAGTGCTAGAGATCGCGTAGCGGGAGGAGTCTTCCGTTACGAGCAGTACTTC. Its translation: CSARDRVAGGVFRYEQYF.

The sample holds one count of this clonotype. Mismatch with germline at one junction end may stem from a read error. The J gene is TRBJ1-1, the V gene TRBV19; no firm D call. CDR3 size: 11 residues. Germline CDR1 is LNHDA and CDR2 is SQIVND (reference sequence). CDR3 in DNA: TGTGCCAGTAGTATTTCCGGAGAAGCTTCCTTT. This encodes CASSISGEASF.

This clonotype was seen only a few times. This rearrangement joins TRBV19 to TRBJ2-6; a weak D match, TRBD2 (6 bases). The CDR3 totals 16 residues. Germline values: CDR1 LNHDA, CDR2 SQIVND (reference sequence). Trimming took off 5 bases at V and 0 bases at J, with 11 bases between the two ends. The CDR3 spells CASSSGTYSGANVLTF. In DNA form, the CDR3 reads TGTGCCAGTAGTTCAGGGACTTACTCTGGGGCCAACGTCCTGACTTTC.

In its sample, this clonotype was seen many times. The chain employs TRBV12-3 or TRBV12-4 and TRBJ1-6; unclear D gene. The V end lost 6 bases, the J end lost 0 bases, and 9 bases lay between the germline ends. CDR3 length: 15 amino acids. CDR3 DNA: TGTGCCAGCAGGGACGGCAGCTCCTATAATTCACCCCTCCACTTT. Amino acid sequence: CASRDGSSYNSPLHF.

This clonotype was recorded a few times. The rearrangement links TRBV29-1 to TRBJ1-4; D uncertain. Trimming removed 3 bases from V and 2 bases from J, with 10 bases in between. The CDR3 is 14 amino acids. From germline, CDR1 is SQVTM and CDR2 ANQGSEA. The CDR3 DNA reads TGCAGCGTTGAGATGTCAGAGACTAATGAAAAACTGTTTTTT. Protein: CSVEMSETNEKLFF.

Points on this clonotype: This clone may be a read error of a much larger clone one base away. The chain is built from TRBV7-2 and TRBJ1-3; no clear D. CDR1 and CDR2 from the germline V gene are SGHTA and FQGNSA. The CDR3 extends over 14 amino acids. This CDR3 reads CAGSLHTSGNTIYF. Here the CDR3 DNA reads TGTGCCGGCAGCTTGCACACCTCTGGAAACACCATATATTTT. Based on the CDR3 plus reference TRBV7-2 and TRBJ1-3, the full variable domain is GAGVSQSPSNKVTEKGKDVELRCDPISGHTALYWYRQSLGQGLEFLIYFQGNSAPDKSGLPSDRFSAERTGGSVSTLTIQRTQQEDSAVYLCAGSLHTSGNTIYFGEGSWLTVV.

This clonotype was seen repeatedly, ten times or more. The CDR3 DNA reads TGCAGTGCTAGTCCCTATTACGAGCAGTACTTC. Its translation: CSASPYYEQYF. The rearrangement joins TRBV20-1 to TRBJ2-7; D is undetermined. Germline-derived CDR1 and CDR2 are DFQATT and SNEGSKA (reference sequence). V was cut by 3 bases and J by 4 bases, with 7 bases left in between. The CDR3 is 11 residues long.

This clonotype was seen repeatedly, ten times or more. This rearrangement joins TRBV2 to TRBJ1-2; TRBD1 aligns across 8 bases. V lost 11 bases, J lost 7 bases, and 9 bases stayed unmatched. Germline CDR1 is SNHLY and CDR2 is FYNNEI. The CDR3 contains 12 residues. CDR3 residues: CAGDRRSAGYTF. The CDR3 bases are TGTGCCGGGGACAGGCGGTCCGCTGGCTACACCTTC.

The rearrangement joins TRBV5-1 to TRBJ2-5, with 7 bases fitting TRBD2. This CDR3 has 17 amino acids. Germline CDR1 reads SGHRS; CDR2 reads YFSETQ. Germline trimming cut 4 bases from V and 5 bases from J; bases unmatched to any gene: 17. CDR3 DNA: TGCGCCAGCAGCCCCGGGGGGACCCACCTAGGGAGGGAGACCCAGTACTTC. Residues: CASSPGGTHLGRETQYF.

This clonotype was found many times. The CDR3 sequence is CASSFGLASDTQYF. The CDR3 DNA reads as TGTGCCAGCAGTTTTGGACTAGCGTCGGATACGCAGTATTTT. The chain combines TRBV28 with TRBJ2-3; 9 positions agree with TRBD2. From germline, CDR1 is MDHEN and CDR2 SYDVKM. Trimming at V came to 3 bases and at J to 6 bases, leaving 4 bases not matched to a gene. CDR3 length: 14 amino acids.

The V call is TRBV7-2, the J call TRBJ2-2, with 15 positions matching TRBD2. J gave up 6 bases and V 4 bases, and 18 bases lay outside the gene matches. The CDR3 loop spans 21 amino acids. Per germline, CDR1 SGHTA and CDR2 FQGNSA. The CDR3 region is CASSSRGQARTSGRVAGELFF. Written as DNA, the CDR3 is TGTGCCAGCAGCTCCCGGGGACAGGCCCGGACTAGCGGGAGGGTGGCCGGGGAGCTGTTTTTT.